The 30 T cell receptor beta chains reported below all come from one sample, sequenced in a study of blood T cell repertoires in COVID-19. Libraries were prepared by immunoSEQ multiplex PCR; TCRdb keeps only in-frame clonotypes and omits some of them. The table lists over 150,000 clones, about 85% of them singletons. Input material: peripheral blood. These receptors all come from a man in his sixties with COVID-19, enrolled during active disease.

The rearrangement links TRBV5-1 to TRBJ1-1; 8 bases agree with TRBD1. Germline V gene lookup returns CDR1 SGHRS and CDR2 YFSETQ. The CDR3 totals 16 residues. Trimming cost V 0 bases and J 1 base; bases outside gene matches: 5. The CDR3 coding sequence is TGCGCCAGCAGCTTGGCCCCAGGGGGCTCGAACACTGAAGCTTTCTTT. Translating gives CASSLAPGGSNTEAFF.

The chain is built from TRBV18 and TRBJ1-4; the match to TRBD1 covers 9 bases. The CDR3 totals 14 residues. The trim removed 4 bases at V and 7 bases at J, leaving 4 bases unmatched. Germline V gene sequence: CDR1 KGHSH, CDR2 LQKENI. The CDR3 DNA reads as TGTGCCAGCTCACAGGGACAGGGAGGTGAAAAACTGTTTTTT. Its translation: CASSQGQGGEKLFF.

This clone was counted a single time. The chain joins TRBV6-2 or TRBV6-3 to TRBJ1-3; TRBD1 matches 8 bases. CDR1 and CDR2 from the germline V gene are MNHEY and SVGEGT. The V and J ends lost 5 bases and 2 bases, in that order; junction bases with no gene match: 2. The CDR3 is 14 residues long. In DNA, the CDR3 is TGTGCCAGCAGTACGGACAGGGCTGGAAACACCATATATTTT. This translates into CASSTDRAGNTIYF.

The V gene is TRBV14, the J gene TRBJ1-1; 9 bases are a match to TRBD1. Germline V gene data show CDR1 as SGHDN and CDR2 as FVKESK. The CDR3 runs to 18 residues. The V segment lost 1 base and the J segment 3 bases; nucleotides outside the gene matches: 12. CDR3 loop: CASSQVSGTGIGDTEAFF. The CDR3 region has the DNA TGTGCCAGCAGCCAAGTGTCCGGGACAGGGATCGGGGACACTGAAGCTTTCTTT. The full variable domain, completed using reference TRBV14 and TRBJ1-1, is EAGVTQFPSHSVIEKGQTVTLRCDPISGHDNLYWYRRVMGKEIKFLLHFVKESKQDESGMPNNRFLAERTGGTYSTLKVQPAELEDSGVYFCASSQVSGTGIGDTEAFFGQGTRLTVV.

The chain links TRBV3-1 (or the pseudogene TRBV3-2) to TRBJ2-7, with a tentative D call TRBD1 (6 bases). Germline V gives CDR1 LGHDT, CDR2 YNNKEL (reference sequence). The CDR3 is 15 residues long. The V end was cut by 6 bases, the J end by 0 bases, with 15 bases between. The CDR3 sequence: CASSRRQVPSYEQYF. For the CDR3, the DNA is TGTGCCAGCAGTCGGAGACAGGTTCCCTCCTACGAGCAGTACTTC.

V usage is TRBV3-1 (or the pseudogene TRBV3-2) and J usage is TRBJ1-1; possibly TRBD1 for D (5 bases). Trimming shortened V by 4 bases and J by 4 bases, and 19 bases separated the two germline ends. CDR1 is LGHDT, CDR2 YNNKEL, per germline (reference sequence). The CDR3 runs to 16 residues. The CDR3 nucleotides read TGTGCCAGCAGCCCAGCGGTCTGCGGGGGACGCACTGAAGCTTTCTTT. The encoded protein is CASSPAVCGGRTEAFF.

In DNA, the CDR3 is TGTGCCAGCAGCTACGGGACTAGCGGTTCCTACGAGCAGTACTTC. It is translated as CASSYGTSGSYEQYF. The rearrangement uses TRBV7-2 and TRBJ2-7; TRBD2 matches 11 bases. CDR3 length: 15 amino acids. Trimming cost V 4 bases and J 1 base; bases outside gene matches: 3. Germline V lookup: CDR1 SGHTA, CDR2 FQGNSA.

This clone showed up just once. The chain joins TRBV24-1 to TRBJ2-7; weak D call: TRBD1 (6 bases). The germline V gene has CDR1 KGHDR and CDR2 SFDVKD. Trimming cost V 6 bases and J 3 bases, with 14 bases left between them. The CDR3 has 14 residues. This CDR3 reads CATSLSGAIYEQYF. In DNA, the CDR3 is TGTGCCACCAGTTTGTCAGGGGCTATCTACGAGCAGTACTTC.

J is TRBJ1-4 and V is TRBV15, with D maybe TRBD1 (5 bases). The CDR3 loop spans 15 amino acids. Trimming took off 0 bases at V and 7 bases at J, with 12 bases between the two ends. CDR1 is LNHNV, CDR2 YYDKDF, per germline (reference sequence). This CDR3 reads CATSRDGQGREKLFF. The CDR3 bases are TGTGCCACCAGCAGAGATGGGCAGGGCCGTGAAAAACTGTTTTTT.

This clone was recorded only once. This chain uses TRBV5-1 with TRBJ2-5, with 10 bases that match TRBD1. The germline V gene encodes CDR1 SGHRS and CDR2 YFSETQ. The CDR3 runs 15 residues. The trim removed 4 bases at V and 5 bases at J, leaving 8 bases unmatched. CDR3 coding DNA: TGCGCCAGCAGCCCCTCGACAGGGGGCGCGGAGACCCAGTACTTC. Translated, it gives CASSPSTGGAETQYF.

The chain carries TRBV5-1 and TRBJ1-5; 7 nucleotides line up with TRBD1. Germline values: CDR1 SGHRS, CDR2 YFSETQ. The V and J ends lost 1 base and 0 bases, in that order; junction bases with no gene match: 4. This CDR3 has 16 residues. In DNA, the CDR3 is TGCGCCAGCAGCTTGTCGGCAGGGGGTAGCAATCAGCCCCAGCATTTT. It codes for CASSLSAGGSNQPQHF.

The rearrangement links TRBV2 to TRBJ2-2; D gene unclear. CDR3 length equals 14 residues. Germline loops: CDR1 SNHLY, CDR2 FYNNEI. Trimming removed 1 base from V and 7 bases from J, with 10 bases in between. CDR3 residues: CASSEVFGLGELFF. For the CDR3, the DNA is TGTGCCAGCAGTGAAGTTTTTGGGCTCGGGGAGCTGTTTTTT.

This clone came up a few times. V and J are TRBV12-3 or TRBV12-4 and TRBJ2-7; 9 bases map to TRBD1. CDR3 length equals 13 residues. V lost 5 bases and J lost 7; bases outside the gene matches: 6. CDR3 sequence reads: CASSVLQGAEQYF. The CDR3 region has the DNA TGTGCCAGCAGTGTCCTACAGGGGGCAGAGCAGTACTTC.

The V call is TRBV5-8, the J call TRBJ2-5, with D possibly matching TRBD2 (5 bases). Per the germline V gene, CDR1 is SGHTS and CDR2 is YDEGEE. The CDR3 extends over 14 amino acids. Trimming cost V 4 bases and J 4 bases, with 14 bases left between them. CDR3 in amino acids: CASSPWGAPETQYF. Written as DNA, the CDR3 is TGTGCCAGCAGCCCCTGGGGAGCGCCAGAGACCCAGTACTTC.

The chain combines TRBV19 with TRBJ1-2, with a tentative D call TRBD1 (5 bases). The V gene lost 8 bases and the J gene lost 7 bases, with 17 bases spanning the gap. The CDR3 covers 13 residues. Germline lookup yields CDR1 LNHDA and CDR2 SQIVND (reference sequence). The CDR3 loop reads CASGVSGGFGYTF. CDR3 DNA: TGTGCCAGTGGGGTTTCGGGGGGGTTTGGCTACACCTTC.

This chain connects TRBV2 to TRBJ1-1; 9 nucleotides match TRBD1. Germline V gives CDR1 SNHLY, CDR2 FYNNEI. This CDR3 is built from 14 residues. V shed 8 bases and J 7 bases; nucleotides not matched to a gene: 11. CDR3 bases: TGTGCCAGCCAGACCACAGGGGGCGTCGGTGAAGCTTTCTTT. This codes for CASQTTGGVGEAFF.

The genes are TRBV25-1 and TRBJ2-7; TRBD1 matches at 11 bases. The CDR3 extends over 13 amino acids. CDR1 and CDR2 from the germline V gene are MGHDK and SYGVNS. The trim removed 8 bases at V and 0 bases at J, leaving 0 bases unmatched. Here the CDR3 DNA reads TGTGCCAGCGGGACAGGGGGCTCCTACGAGCAGTACTTC. Encoded protein: CASGTGGSYEQYF.

The rearrangement links TRBV21-1 to TRBJ1-5. TRBV21-1 is recorded as a pseudogene. CDR3 length: 14 amino acids. In DNA form, the CDR3 reads TGTGCCAGCCAGGACGGGATTAGCAATCAGCCCCAGCATTTT. This codes for CASQDGISNQPQHF.

This clone was observed a handful of times. The rearrangement uses TRBV11-2 and TRBJ2-1; 8 bases are shared with TRBD2. This CDR3 region has 14 residues. Losses at the gene ends were 4 bases for V and 8 bases for J; bases not matched to a gene: 7. Per germline, CDR1 SGHAT and CDR2 FQNNGV. The CDR3 nucleotides are TGTGCCAGCAGCTCCCGGACTAGCTTCCATGAGCAGTTCTTC. This encodes CASSSRTSFHEQFF.

This chain links TRBV7-9 with TRBJ1-5; 9 bases map to TRBD1. V shed 4 bases and J 3 bases; nucleotides not matched to a gene: 10. This CDR3 spans 17 amino acids. Germline assignment: CDR1 SEHNR and CDR2 FQNEAQ (reference sequence). CDR3 residues: CASSSTGGGGVNQPQHF. The CDR3 DNA reads TGTGCCAGCAGCTCCACAGGGGGCGGAGGTGTCAATCAGCCCCAGCATTTT.

The chain links TRBV30 to TRBJ1-3, with 7 bases that match TRBD1. V dropped 3 bases and J dropped 4; count of bases not matched to a gene: 18. The length of the CDR3 is 18 residues. CDR1 GTSNPN and CDR2 SVGIG come from the germline V gene (reference sequence). The CDR3 loop reads CAWSQDRAVGRSGNTIYF. The DNA of the CDR3 is TGTGCCTGGAGCCAAGACAGGGCCGTAGGTCGCTCCGGAAACACCATATATTTT.

The genes are TRBV7-3 and TRBJ1-2; maybe TRBD1 (5 bases). The CDR3 is made up of 14 amino acids. V lost 5 bases to trimming and J lost 8 bases, with 18 bases between them. Germline V gene lookup returns CDR1 SGHTA and CDR2 FQGTGA. The CDR3 DNA sequence: TGTGCCAGCAGCCCGCAGACAGAAGCGGGCGGCTACACCTTC. As protein: CASSPQTEAGGYTF.

This clone has only one observation. The chain links TRBV7-9 to TRBJ1-4; TRBD1 aligns across 8 bases. The CDR3 covers 15 residues. With 7 bases clipped from V and 8 bases from J, the junction kept 12 bases outside the gene matches. CDR1 SEHNR and CDR2 FQNEAQ come from the germline V gene (reference sequence). The DNA of the CDR3 is TGTGCCAGCATCACGACAGGGGCGGAGGAGGAAAAACTGTTTTTT. The encoded protein is CASITTGAEEEKLFF.

V and J are TRBV7-2 and TRBJ2-4, with 7 bases lining up with TRBD1. The CDR3 length is 14 residues. CDR1 SGHTA and CDR2 FQGNSA come from the germline V gene. With V trimmed by 7 bases and J by 8 bases, 11 bases remained unmatched. The CDR3 nucleotides read TGTGCCAGCACCGAAGGACAGGTCTGGGACATTCAGTACTTC. This encodes CASTEGQVWDIQYF.

The chain has TRBV19 and TRBJ2-7, with D tentatively TRBD1 (5 bases). CDR1 is LNHDA and CDR2 is SQIVND in the germline V gene (reference sequence). Trimming removed 0 bases at V and 5 bases at J, with 14 bases between. The CDR3 runs to 15 residues. In DNA form, the CDR3 reads TGTGCCAGTAGTATAGACAGGGCTCCGGTCAACGAGCAGTACTTC. Translating it yields CASSIDRAPVNEQYF.

This clone was observed a few times. V usage is TRBV27 and J usage is TRBJ1-5; 11 bases are shared with TRBD1. The CDR3 is 17 amino acids. V shed 5 bases, J shed 5 bases, and the junction held 11 bases outside the gene matches. Germline V gene data show CDR1 as MNHEY and CDR2 as SMNVEV (reference sequence). The CDR3 loop is CASSRRPPGQGDQPQHF. CDR3 bases: TGTGCCAGCAGTCGCAGACCACCGGGACAGGGGGATCAGCCCCAGCATTTT.

The chain uses TRBV5-5 and TRBJ1-2; a possible D gene is TRBD1 (5 bases). The germline V gene has CDR1 SGHKS and CDR2 YYEKEE (reference sequence). CDR3 size: 14 residues. Trimming took off 0 bases at V and 3 bases at J, with 9 bases between the two ends. Written as DNA, the CDR3 is TGTGCCAGCAGCTTGGCGGGGGATCACTATGGCTACACCTTC. This sequence encodes CASSLAGDHYGYTF.

This clone was seen only once. The V call is TRBV5-5, the J call TRBJ2-1, with D tentatively TRBD1 (5 bases). The V gene's germline CDR1 is SGHKS and CDR2 YYEKEE (reference sequence). The CDR3 totals 15 residues. V was clipped by 4 bases and J by 4 bases, with 15 bases between them. The CDR3 bases are TGTGCCAGCAGCCGGACCCAAGGGGCTTACAATGAGCAGTTCTTC. Translation gives CASSRTQGAYNEQFF.

The chain couples TRBV19 to TRBJ1-1, with TRBD1 as a possible D gene (6 bases). Germline CDR1 is LNHDA and CDR2 is SQIVND (reference sequence). This CDR3 comprises 15 residues. V dropped 4 bases and J dropped 1 base, with 13 bases sitting between them. The CDR3 sequence: CASSTPGAANTEAFF. As DNA, the CDR3 is TGTGCCAGTAGTACCCCAGGGGCAGCGAACACTGAAGCTTTCTTT.

This clone was recorded once. In DNA form, the CDR3 reads TGTGCCAGCAGCGTTTATGGGACTAGCGGGTCCTACGAGCAGTACTTC. Protein sequence: CASSVYGTSGSYEQYF. This chain uses TRBV9 with TRBJ2-7; 12 bases are a match to TRBD2. Germline values: CDR1 SGDLS, CDR2 YYNGEE. The trim removed 2 bases at V and 1 base at J, leaving 4 bases unmatched. The CDR3 is made up of 16 amino acids. The full variable domain, completed using reference TRBV9 and TRBJ2-7, is DSGVTQTPKHLITATGQRVTLRCSPRSGDLSVYWYQQSLDQGLQFLIQYYNGEERAKGNILERFSAQQFPDLHSELNLSSLELGDSALYFCASSVYGTSGSYEQYFGPGTRLTVT.